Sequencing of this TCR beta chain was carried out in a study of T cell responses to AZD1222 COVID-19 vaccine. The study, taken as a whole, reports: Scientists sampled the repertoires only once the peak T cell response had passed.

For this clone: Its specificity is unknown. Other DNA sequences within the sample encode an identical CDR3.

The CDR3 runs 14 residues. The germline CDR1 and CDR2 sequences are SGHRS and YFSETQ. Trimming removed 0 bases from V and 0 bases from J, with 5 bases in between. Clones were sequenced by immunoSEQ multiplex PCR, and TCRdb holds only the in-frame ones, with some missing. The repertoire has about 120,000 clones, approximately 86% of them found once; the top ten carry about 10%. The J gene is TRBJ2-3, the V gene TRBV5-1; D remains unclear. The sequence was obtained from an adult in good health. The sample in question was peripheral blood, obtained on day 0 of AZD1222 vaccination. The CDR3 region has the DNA TGCGCCAGCAGCTTGGGAGCCAGCACAGATACGCAGTATTTT. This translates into CASSLGASTDTQYF.